This TCR beta chain is drawn from a study of OX40 agonist ivuxolimab in advanced cancers. V was cut by 5 bases and J by 1 base, with 16 bases left in between. Germline CDR1 is SGHTS and CDR2 is YDEGEE. The CDR3 runs to 15 residues. Sequenced by immunoSEQ multiplex PCR; TCRdb stores in-frame clones only, minus some. The sample lists about 54,000 clones, around 88% seen once, with approximately 1.5% in the top ten. This receptor was obtained from an adult with an advanced solid tumor such as melanoma, head and neck, liver or kidney cancer. The chain carries TRBV5-8 and TRBJ2-7, with a tentative D call TRBD2 (6 bases). The source material was CD4+ or CD8+ T cells sorted from blood, sampled in a trial of the OX40 agonist ivuxolimab. CDR3 sequence reads: CASSPRDPTSYEQYF. The CDR3 DNA reads as TGTGCCAGCAGTCCGCGGGACCCGACTTCCTACGAGCAGTACTTC.